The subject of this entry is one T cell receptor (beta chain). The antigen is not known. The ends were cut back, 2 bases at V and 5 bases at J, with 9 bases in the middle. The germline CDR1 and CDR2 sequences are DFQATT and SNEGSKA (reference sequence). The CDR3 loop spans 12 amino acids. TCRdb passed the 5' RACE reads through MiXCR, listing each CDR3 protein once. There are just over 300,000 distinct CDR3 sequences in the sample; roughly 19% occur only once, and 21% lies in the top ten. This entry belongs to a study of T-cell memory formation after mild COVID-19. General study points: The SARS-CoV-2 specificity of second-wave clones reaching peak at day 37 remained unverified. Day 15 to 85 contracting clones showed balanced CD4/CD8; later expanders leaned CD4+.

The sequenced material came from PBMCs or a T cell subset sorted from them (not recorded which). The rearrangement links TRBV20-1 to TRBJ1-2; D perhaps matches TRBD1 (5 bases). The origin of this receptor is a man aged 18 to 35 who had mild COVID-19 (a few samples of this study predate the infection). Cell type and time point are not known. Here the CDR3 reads CSARNRLYGYTF. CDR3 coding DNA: TGCAGTGCTAGAAACAGGTTGTATGGCTACACCTTC.